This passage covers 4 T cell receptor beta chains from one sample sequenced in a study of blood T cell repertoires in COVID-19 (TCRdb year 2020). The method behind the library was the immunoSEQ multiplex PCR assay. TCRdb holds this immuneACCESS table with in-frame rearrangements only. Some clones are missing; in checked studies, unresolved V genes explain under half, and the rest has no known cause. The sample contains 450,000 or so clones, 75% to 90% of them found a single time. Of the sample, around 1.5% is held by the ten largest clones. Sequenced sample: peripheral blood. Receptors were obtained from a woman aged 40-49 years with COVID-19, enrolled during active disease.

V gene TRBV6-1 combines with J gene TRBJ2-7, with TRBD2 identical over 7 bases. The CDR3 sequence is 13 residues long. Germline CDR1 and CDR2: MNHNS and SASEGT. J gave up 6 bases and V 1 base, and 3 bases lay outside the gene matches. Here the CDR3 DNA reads TGTGCCAGCAGTGAAGAGGGAGGGCTCGAGCAGTACTTC. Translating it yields CASSEEGGLEQYF.

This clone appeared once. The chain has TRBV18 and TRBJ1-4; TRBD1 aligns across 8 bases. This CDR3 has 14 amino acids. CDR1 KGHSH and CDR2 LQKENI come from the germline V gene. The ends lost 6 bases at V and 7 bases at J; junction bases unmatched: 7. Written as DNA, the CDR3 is TGTGCCAGCTCCGTGGCAGGGGGCGGTGAAAAACTGTTTTTT. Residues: CASSVAGGGEKLFF. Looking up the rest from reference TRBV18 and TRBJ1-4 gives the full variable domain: NAGVMQNPRHLVRRRGQEARLRCSPMKGHSHVYWYRQLPEEGLKFMVYLQKENIIDESGMPKERFSAEFPKEGPSILRIQQVVRGDSAAYFCASSVAGGGEKLFFGSGTQLSVL.

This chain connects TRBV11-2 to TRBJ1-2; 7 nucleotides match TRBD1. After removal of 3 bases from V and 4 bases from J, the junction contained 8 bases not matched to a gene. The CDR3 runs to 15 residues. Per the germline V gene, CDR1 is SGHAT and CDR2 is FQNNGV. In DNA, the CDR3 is TGTGCCAGCAGCTTGGGCAGGGGGGTAGGCTATGGCTACACCTTC. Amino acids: CASSLGRGVGYGYTF.

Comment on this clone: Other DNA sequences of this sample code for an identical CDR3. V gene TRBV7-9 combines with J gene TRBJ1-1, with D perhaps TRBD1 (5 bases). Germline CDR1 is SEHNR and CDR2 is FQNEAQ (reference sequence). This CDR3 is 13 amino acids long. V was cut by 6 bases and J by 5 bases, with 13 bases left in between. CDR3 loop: CASSSQGGTEAFF. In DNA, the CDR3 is TGTGCCAGCAGTTCGCAGGGAGGGACTGAAGCTTTCTTT. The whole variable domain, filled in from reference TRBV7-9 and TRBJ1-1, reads DTGVSQNPRHKITKRGQNVTFRCDPISEHNRLYWYRQTLGQGPEFLTYFQNEAQLEKSRLLSDRFSAERPKGSFSTLEIQRTEQGDSAMYLCASSSQGGTEAFFGQGTRLTVV.